These 4 T cell receptor beta chains were sequenced from one sample in a study of T-cell reconstitution after alpha-beta-depleted transplantation in children. Preparing the TCRbeta library involved the use of unique molecular identifiers. In TCRdb, the PCR reads were re-called with MiXCR into one record per CDR3 protein. The sample records 200,000 to 250,000 distinct CDR3 sequences, roughly 8.2% being singletons. The sequencing used PBMCs, mostly from graft donor cells, collected 180 days after TCRalphabeta/CD19-depleted stem cell transplant. The receptors stem from a male patient aged 5 to 17 who had a stem cell transplant for acute lymphoblastic leukemia, so the T cells may come from the graft donor.

This clonotype was counted ten times or more. The V gene is TRBV28, the J gene TRBJ1-5, with no clear D. The V end lost 5 bases, the J end lost 12 bases, and 14 bases lay between the germline ends. The V gene's germline CDR1 is MDHEN and CDR2 SYDVKM. CDR3 length equals 12 residues. CDR3 sequence reads: CASSLLSLYQHF. CDR3 DNA sequence: TGTGCCAGCAGTCTCCTAAGCCTTTACCAGCATTTT.

Regarding this clonotype: It may be a read error: a sequence one base away is much more abundant. The chain couples TRBV9 to TRBJ2-5, with 7 bases identical to TRBD2. Germline lookup yields CDR1 SGDLS and CDR2 YYNGEE. The CDR3 is 14 amino acids. V gave up 5 bases and J gave up 5 bases; unmatched junction bases: 9. This chain's CDR3 is CASRPQTSWETQYF. Written as DNA, the CDR3 is TGTGCCAGCAGACCTCAGACTAGCTGGGAGACCCAGTACTTC.

The chain carries TRBV27 and TRBJ2-7; 12 bases align to TRBD1. Germline CDR1 and CDR2: MNHEY and SMNVEV (reference sequence). Germline trimming cut 4 bases from V and 4 bases from J; bases unmatched to any gene: 11. There are 17 residues in the CDR3. Here the CDR3 reads CASSSPVRDRGRYEQYF. The CDR3 bases are TGTGCCAGCAGTTCGCCCGTCCGGGACAGGGGGCGGTACGAGCAGTACTTC.

This clonotype has a count of ten or more. The chain couples TRBV12-3 or TRBV12-4 to TRBJ2-7, with 7 nucleotides matching TRBD1. This CDR3 spans 19 amino acids. J was trimmed by 7 bases and V by 5 bases; bases with no gene match: 26. Here the CDR3 DNA reads TGTGCCAGCAGTCCGTTTCTTTTTCTCCCGGGACAGTGGCTGGATGAGCAGTACTTC. Translation: CASSPFLFLPGQWLDEQYF.